One and the same sample provided the 26 T cell receptor beta chains below, sequenced in a study of tumor-infiltrating lymphocytes in primary liver carcinoma. TCR beta cDNA was made from around 520 ng total RNA with a constant-region primer. A slightly modified ARM-PCR protocol with three nested multiplex PCR rounds produced these TCR beta libraries. A C-beta reverse primer and TRBV1-TRBV30 forward primers served in each of the first two PCR rounds, at around 10 cycles apiece. TCRdb itself ran the multiplex PCR reads through MiXCR, one entry per CDR3 protein. The profile covers 330,000 or so distinct CDR3 sequences, with about two thirds appearing a single time and about 6.5% taken by the ten largest. Unsorted whole blood supplied the blood RNA, and germline DNA was isolated too. The specimen sequenced was peripheral blood. All receptors come from a man aged 35 to 55 with primary liver carcinoma and hepatitis B virus infection.

The table lists this clonotype with many counts. The chain has TRBV11-3 and TRBJ2-1, with 9 bases identical to TRBD2. The ends lost 3 bases at V and 10 bases at J; junction bases unmatched: 7. The CDR3 has 14 residues. CDR1 is SGHNT, CDR2 YENEEA, per germline. In nucleotides, the CDR3 is TGTGCCAGCAGCTTTAATAGCGGGAGTAGGGAGCAGTTCTTC. This translates into CASSFNSGSREQFF.

This clonotype was detected ten times or more. The chain is built from TRBV29-1 and TRBJ1-4, with a tentative D call TRBD1 (5 bases). Trimming removed 4 bases at V and 5 bases at J, with 17 bases between. The CDR3 has 15 residues. CDR1 and CDR2 from the germline V gene are SQVTM and ANQGSEA. The CDR3 DNA reads TGCAGCGTTGGGGGTCGGGGCAGCGAAAATGAAAAACTGTTTTTT. The encoded protein is CSVGGRGSENEKLFF.

This clonotype appeared many times. This chain uses TRBV12-3 or TRBV12-4 with TRBJ2-7; possibly TRBD2 for D (5 bases). The V end lost 2 bases, the J end lost 5 bases, and 19 bases lay between the germline ends. The CDR3 length is 16 residues. CDR3 residues: CASSLISFGVFHEQYF. For the CDR3, the DNA is TGTGCCAGCAGTTTAATTAGCTTCGGGGTTTTTCACGAGCAGTACTTC.

This clonotype was detected once. This rearrangement joins TRBV11-2 to TRBJ2-1; maybe TRBD1 (6 bases). Between the trimmed V and J ends, which lost 6 bases and 5 bases, there was a span of 14 bases. The CDR3 spans 14 residues. The germline CDR1 and CDR2 sequences are SGHAT and FQNNGV. In DNA form, the CDR3 reads TGTGCCAGCAGTGCTATGGGACAAGACAATGAGCAGTTCTTC. Its protein is CASSAMGQDNEQFF.

This chain links TRBV10-3 with TRBJ2-1; either TRBD1 or TRBD2 may supply D (5 bases each). The CDR3 has 12 amino acids. CDR1 and CDR2 from the germline V gene are ENHRY and SYGVKD. CDR3 DNA: TGTGCTACCGAAGGGGACCACAATGAGCAGTTCTTC. Residues: CATEGDHNEQFF.

The chain uses TRBV10-3 and TRBJ1-2, with 7 bases lining up with TRBD1. CDR1 is ENHRY and CDR2 is SYGVKD in the germline V gene. This CDR3 region has 14 residues. With V trimmed by 2 bases and J by 6 bases, 6 bases remained unmatched. CDR3 in amino acids: CAISEQGGYDGYTF. CDR3 DNA: TGTGCCATCAGTGAGCAGGGGGGATATGATGGCTACACCTTC.

This clonotype was observed many times. The rearrangement uses TRBV6-7 and TRBJ1-1, with D unresolved. TRBV6-7 is flagged as an ORF with uncertain function. The CDR3 length is 14 residues. Trimming removed 3 bases from V and 0 bases from J, with 8 bases in between. The CDR3 region has the DNA TGTGCCAGCAGTTATCGTCTCCTGAACACTGAAGCTTTCTTT. Amino acids: CASSYRLLNTEAFF.

The chain joins TRBV7-9 to TRBJ2-5, with D perhaps TRBD1 (6 bases). The V gene's germline CDR1 is SEHNR and CDR2 FQNEAQ (reference sequence). With 2 bases removed from V and 1 base from J, the gap between germline ends came to 8 bases. The CDR3 is 14 residues long. The CDR3 DNA sequence: TGTGCCAGCAGCTTAAGGACAGTCCAAGAGACCCAGTACTTC. It is translated as CASSLRTVQETQYF.

Worth noting for this clonotype: One junction end does not reproduce the germline sequence, and a read error may be involved. The CDR3 region is CASGLEWQLTQVGEQFF. CDR3 bases: TGTGCCAGCGGCTTAGAGTGGCAGCTTACCCAGGTCGGTGAGCAGTTCTTC. The chain has TRBV11-3 and TRBJ2-1; D unresolved. From germline, CDR1 is SGHNT and CDR2 YENEEA. The CDR3 covers 17 residues.

Notes on this clonotype: One junction end disagrees with the germline gene, perhaps due to a read error. This sequence joins TRBV11-2 and TRBJ1-1; D is perhaps TRBD1 (6 bases). The CDR3 is made up of 15 amino acids. From germline, CDR1 is SGHAT and CDR2 FQNNGV. CDR3 protein: CASSSQTGLNSEAFF. The CDR3 DNA sequence: TGTGCTAGCAGCTCCCAGACAGGATTGAACTCTGAAGCTTTCTTT.

J is TRBJ2-2 and V is TRBV6-6; TRBD2 aligns across 14 bases. Unmatched junction bases numbered 2, after V lost 6 bases and J lost 5 bases. Germline CDR1 is MNHNY and CDR2 is SVGAGI (reference sequence). CDR3 size: 15 residues. In nucleotides, the CDR3 is TGTGCCAGCAGGACTAGCGGGAGGGGTACCGGGGAGCTGTTTTTT. Its protein product is CASRTSGRGTGELFF.

For this clonotype: Germline is not matched at one junction end, which may reflect a read error. CDR3 region: CASSLSRDGGRALF. The DNA of the CDR3 is TGTGCCAGCAGCTTAAGCCGGGACGGGGGGCGGGCTTTATTT. The rearrangement joins TRBV11-2 to TRBJ1-1; D may be TRBD1 (6 bases). This CDR3 region has 14 residues. Germline lookup yields CDR1 SGHAT and CDR2 FQNNGV.

This clonotype showed up just once. One base away lies a much larger clone, so this may be a sequencing read error. The V and J genes are TRBV5-5 and TRBJ2-5; possible D gene TRBD1, 6 bases. The CDR3 is 14 residues long. Germline lookup yields CDR1 SGHKS and CDR2 YYEKEE (reference sequence). CDR3 protein: CASTQGQSGENQYF. In DNA, the CDR3 is TGTGCCAGCACCCAAGGACAGTCCGGGGAGAACCAGTACTTC.

This chain connects TRBV5-6 to TRBJ1-5; 8 nucleotides line up with TRBD1. With 7 bases clipped from V and 10 bases from J, the junction kept 7 bases outside the gene matches. This CDR3 has 12 amino acids. Germline V gene sequence: CDR1 SGHDT, CDR2 YYEEEE. CDR3 nucleotides: TGTGCCAGCGGCACCCCAGGGGGCCCCCAGCATTTT. It codes for CASGTPGGPQHF.

This clonotype showed up many times. V is TRBV6-5 and J is TRBJ2-7; D uncertain. Germline CDR1 is MNHEY and CDR2 is SVGAGI. Trimming took 6 bases from V and 3 from J, leaving 6 bases between them. This CDR3 is built from 11 residues. The CDR3 here is CASRYDYEQYF. The CDR3 bases are TGTGCCAGCAGGTACGACTACGAGCAGTACTTC.

The V call is TRBV11-2, the J call TRBJ2-2, with 8 bases lining up with TRBD2. The CDR3 is made up of 16 amino acids. Trimming cost V 11 bases and J 3 bases; bases outside gene matches: 14. Germline CDR1 and CDR2: SGHAT and FQNNGV. CDR3 amino acids: CAFSLRAGVDTGELFF. DNA of the CDR3: TGTGCCTTCAGCCTCCGAGCGGGAGTGGACACCGGGGAGCTGTTTTTT. The full variable domain, its missing parts supplied by reference TRBV11-2 and TRBJ2-2, is EAGVAQSPRYKIIEKRQSVAFWCNPISGHATLYWYQQILGQGPKLLIQFQNNGVVDDSQLPKDRFSAERLKGVDSTLKIQPAKLEDSAVYLCAFSLRAGVDTGELFFGEGSRLTVL.

About this clonotype itself: The junction differs from germline at one of its ends, possibly a read error. The chain has TRBV11-3 and TRBJ2-7; weak D call: TRBD1 (5 bases). The CDR3 has 13 amino acids. Germline CDR1 and CDR2: SGHNT and YENEEA. The CDR3 here is CASSPQGRHEQYF. The CDR3 DNA is TGCGCCAGCAGCCCCCAGGGAAGGCACGAGCAGTACTTC. The complete variable domain, with remaining parts taken from reference TRBV11-3 and TRBJ2-7, reads EAGVVQSPRYKIIEKKQPVAFWCNPISGHNTLYWYLQNLGQGPELLIRYENEEAVDDSQLPKDRFSAERLKGVDSTLKIQPAELGDSAVYLCASSPQGRHEQYFGPGTRLTVT.

A single count supports this clonotype. Since a much larger clone is just one base distant, this may be a read error. The chain combines TRBV12-3 or TRBV12-4 with TRBJ1-6; possibly TRBD1 for D (5 bases). This CDR3 contains 13 residues. For the CDR3, the DNA is TGTACCAGCAGTTTAGACGGGGGTTCACCCCTCCACTTT. Protein product: CTSSLDGGSPLHF.

This clonotype was seen repeatedly, ten times or more. This chain uses TRBV10-3 with TRBJ1-1; 8 bases match TRBD1. Germline CDR1 reads ENHRY; CDR2 reads SYGVKD. This CDR3 spans 17 amino acids. V shed 6 bases, J shed 4 bases, and the junction held 16 bases outside the gene matches. CDR3 DNA: TGTGCCATCAGGACAGGACAGGGTTGGAGTGGTGCCACTGAAGCTTTCTTT. Translated: CAIRTGQGWSGATEAFF.

V gene TRBV30 combines with J gene TRBJ1-1; D call uncertain. Germline CDR1 GTSNPN, CDR2 SVGIG (reference sequence). CDR3 length equals 16 residues. V lost 4 bases, J lost 4 bases, and 22 bases lay in between. The CDR3 is CAWTSHKPGLFTEAFF. DNA for the CDR3: TGTGCCTGGACCTCGCATAAACCGGGGTTATTCACTGAAGCTTTCTTT.

The count of this clonotype is one. Germline and junction disagree at one end, which may indicate a read error. V is TRBV12-5 and J is TRBJ2-2, with 7 bases fitting TRBD1. The CDR3 runs to 14 residues. In germline, CDR1 is LGHNT, CDR2 FRNRAP. The CDR3 loop is CVSGEQGYTGELFF. The CDR3 DNA follows: TGTGTTAGTGGTGAACAGGGGTACACCGGGGAGCTGTTTTTT.

As to this clonotype: At one boundary the junction diverges from the germline segment, which might be a read error. The rearrangement uses TRBV10-1 and TRBJ2-3; the D call may be TRBD1 or TRBD2 (6 bases each). The CDR3 length is 13 residues. CDR1 and CDR2 from the germline V gene are WNHNN and SYGVQD (reference sequence). The CDR3 region is CAITGTIADKQYF. The DNA of the CDR3 is TGCGCCATTACCGGGACAATAGCGGATAAGCAGTATTTT.

J is TRBJ2-7 and V is TRBV11-2, with D unresolved. The CDR3 length is 13 residues. Per germline, CDR1 SGHAT and CDR2 FQNNGV. The CDR3 sequence: CANTVPSTYKQYV. In nucleotides, the CDR3 is TGTGCCAATACCGTCCCGAGCACCTACAAGCAGTACGTC.

The chain recombines TRBV7-9 with TRBJ1-1; D gene unclear. The germline V and J ends were trimmed by 3 bases and 0 bases, with 8 bases remaining between them. Germline loops: CDR1 SEHNR, CDR2 FQNEAQ (reference sequence). This CDR3 contains 14 residues. DNA for the CDR3: TGTGCCAGCAGCTTCACAGAATTGAACACTGAAGCTTTCTTT. Translating gives CASSFTELNTEAFF. The entire variable domain, with the rest obtained from reference TRBV7-9 and TRBJ1-1, is as follows: DTGVSQNPRHKITKRGQNVTFRCDPISEHNRLYWYRQTLGQGPEFLTYFQNEAQLEKSRLLSDRFSAERPKGSFSTLEIQRTEQGDSAMYLCASSFTELNTEAFFGQGTRLTVV.

This clonotype was observed many times. The rearrangement links TRBV12-3 or TRBV12-4 to TRBJ1-3; the D gene is possibly TRBD1 (6 bases). Trimming stripped 3 bases from V and 2 bases from J, with 8 bases between. The CDR3 is made up of 14 amino acids. CDR3 protein: CASSFGGAGNTIYF. The DNA of the CDR3 is TGTGCCAGCAGTTTTGGGGGCGCTGGAAACACCATATATTTT.

Turning to this clonotype: An end of the junction differs from the germline gene, which may be a read error. The V call is TRBV11-1, the J call TRBJ2-7; D may match TRBD1 or TRBD2 (5 bases each). CDR1 is SGHAT, CDR2 FQDESV, per germline (reference sequence). This CDR3 contains 14 residues. Here the CDR3 reads CTSSPWGNTYEQYF. The CDR3 DNA reads TGCACCAGCAGCCCGTGGGGGAACACCTACGAGCAGTACTTC. The full variable domain, in which reference TRBV11-1 and TRBJ2-7 provide the parts outside the CDR3, is EAEVAQSPRYKITEKSQAVAFWCDPISGHATLYWYRQILGQGPELLVQFQDESVVDDSQLPKDRFSAERLKGVDSTLKIQPAELGDSAMYLCTSSPWGNTYEQYFGPGTRLTVT.